Listed here is a single T cell receptor beta chain. As yet, its antigen is unknown. Germline lookup yields CDR1 MDHEN and CDR2 SYDVKM. This CDR3 is 14 amino acids long. The J segment lost 4 bases and the V segment lost 4 bases, leaving 5 bases of the junction unmatched. 60 Vbeta and 13 Jbeta primers were used in PCR. The table came from immunoSEQ multiplex PCR; TCRdb's copy has only in-frame clones and leaves some out. The sample lists about 140,000 clones; more than 70% were seen once. These data are taken from a study of cytomegalovirus exposure and HLA in healthy donors. Findings and caveats of the study: Later analysis suggested links between common viral pathogens and several top significant clusters. Specificity for CMV antigens was confirmed in vitro for three of the CMV-associated chains. The study recorded about 150 TCR beta chains that were cytomegalovirus-associated. A later look showed TCR association rates differing by HLA locus, highest for DRB1 and lowest for HLA-C.

Material: PBMCs. The receptor was derived from a male donor in good health and CMV-seropositive. V and J are TRBV28 and TRBJ1-1, with 8 bases identical to TRBD1. CDR3 region: CASSSTGASTEAFF. CDR3 bases: TGTGCCAGCAGTTCGACAGGGGCGTCCACTGAAGCTTTCTTT. Combining the CDR3 with reference TRBV28 and TRBJ1-1 gives the whole variable domain DVKVTQSSRYLVKRTGEKVFLECVQDMDHENMFWYRQDPGLGLRLIYFSYDVKMKEKGDIPEGYSVSREKKERFSLILESASTNQTSMYLCASSSTGASTEAFFGQGTRLTVV.